The clone carrying this T cell receptor beta chain was observed a few times. The antigen is not known. This sample is drawn from a study of beta chain features in type 1 diabetes. Across the whole study: Sorted cells from all samples, numbering over 85,000,000, were examined. Whole-study findings and limits: Reads derived from cDNA could over-represent cells showing high TCR expression.

This CDR3 is 12 amino acids long. CDR1 SQVTM and CDR2 ANQGSEA come from the germline V gene. V shed 6 bases and J shed 0 bases, with 8 bases lying between them. The isolated RNA, all of it, was reverse transcribed, so expressed TCRB transcripts were what got sequenced. The table came from immunoSEQ multiplex PCR; TCRdb's copy has only in-frame clones and leaves some out. The repertoire has roughly 140,000 clones, 11% of them found once; the top ten carry around 2.1%. The single heparinised draw taken from each donor contained around 100 mL of blood on average. Staining for CD45RO/CCR7/CD25/CD127/CD95/CD27 allowed sorting of CD4+ naive, central memory, regulatory and stem cell-like memory cells.

The V gene is TRBV29-1, the J gene TRBJ1-1; D remains unclear. The origin of this receptor is a man between 18 and 29 years old in good health. Input material: central memory CD4+ T cells from blood. The CDR3 is CSVRAMNTEAFF. Written as DNA, the CDR3 is TGCAGCGTCCGGGCCATGAACACTGAAGCTTTCTTT.